Only a few counts were recorded for the clone carrying this T cell receptor beta chain. As yet, its antigen is unknown. The entry originates in a study of response to subunit inactivated influenza vaccine. Using its own MiXCR run on the RT-PCR reads, TCRdb lists one record per CDR3 protein. The sample contains about 150,000 distinct CDR3 sequences, roughly a tenth of which appear only once. Per the germline V gene, CDR1 is SQVTM and CDR2 is ANQGSEA. Trimming cost V 1 base and J 3 bases; bases outside gene matches: 14. The CDR3 runs to 17 residues. Notes on the study in general: The authors suggested that every seasonal influenza vaccination recruits few new T cells.

This chain joins TRBV29-1 and TRBJ2-7; 8 positions agree with TRBD1. The TCR comes from a man between 50 and 70 years old who received an inactivated influenza vaccine. The sample was CD8+ T cells sorted from PBMCs, taken roughly 24 months after vaccination. The CDR3 here is CSVEVPRMGQDIYEQYF. CDR3 coding DNA: TGCAGCGTTGAAGTTCCCCGAATGGGACAGGATATCTACGAGCAGTACTTC.